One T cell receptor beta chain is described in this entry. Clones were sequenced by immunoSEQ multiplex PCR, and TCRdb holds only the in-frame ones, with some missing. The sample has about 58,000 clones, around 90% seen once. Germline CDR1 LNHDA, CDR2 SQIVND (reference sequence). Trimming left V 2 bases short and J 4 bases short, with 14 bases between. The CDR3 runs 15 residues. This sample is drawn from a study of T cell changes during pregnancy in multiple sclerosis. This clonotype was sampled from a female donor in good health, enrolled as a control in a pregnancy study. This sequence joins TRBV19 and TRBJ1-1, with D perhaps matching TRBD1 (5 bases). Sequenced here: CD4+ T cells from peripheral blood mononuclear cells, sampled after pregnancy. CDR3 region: CASSIHRGYGTEAFF. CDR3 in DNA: TGTGCCAGTAGTATACATCGGGGGTACGGCACTGAAGCTTTCTTT.